This T cell receptor (beta chain) was obtained from a study of shared clonotypes between healthy human individuals. On the study more broadly: Aged 18 to 49, the donors were a couple of women and a few men.

An assay was performed, and its level was deep. The quantity of DNA used in unsorted PBMC replicate PCRs was approximately 300 ng, corresponding to tens of thousands of T cell genomes. Profiling relied on immunoSEQ multiplex PCR, and the TCRdb table lists in-frame clones only, not all of them. The sample carries a few hundred thousand clones, over 60% recorded once. In germline, CDR1 is KGHSH, CDR2 LQKENI. After removal of 3 bases from V and 4 bases from J, the junction contained 4 bases not matched to a gene. The CDR3 is 14 amino acids. Sequenced material: PBMCs. The chain is built from TRBV18 and TRBJ2-3, with 7 bases aligning to TRBD1. The sequence derives from a woman in her 40s in good health. Some clones in this sample may be carry-over from other donors' samples. CDR3 protein: CASSPSQGADTQYF. The DNA of the CDR3 is TGTGCCAGCTCACCCTCGCAGGGGGCAGATACGCAGTATTTT.